The 27 T cell receptor beta chains reported below all come from one sample, sequenced in a study of CD4 T cells in relation to SARS-CoV-2 and coronaviruses. Repertoires were generated with immunoSEQ multiplex PCR, while TCRdb's copy carries only in-frame clones and drops some. This sample has 25,000 to 30,000 clones, with around 73% found just once. Unexposed donor CD4+ T cells date from about 2011-2018, before the COVID-19 pandemic. The cells were cultured for under twelve days before CD4+ T cells were isolated. Their antigens are not known. The specimen sequenced was CD4+ T cells from PBMCs, cultured in vitro. The receptors come from a human donor in good health.

The chain employs TRBV6-5 and TRBJ1-6, with 7 bases that match TRBD1. CDR1 and CDR2 (germline): MNHEY, SVGAGI. There are 15 residues in the CDR3. The J segment lost 6 bases and the V segment lost 5 bases, leaving 7 bases of the junction unmatched. CDR3 residues: CASSPGTAGNSPLHF. The CDR3 DNA follows: TGTGCCAGCAGTCCCGGGACAGCGGGTAATTCACCCCTCCACTTT.

This chain links TRBV5-4 with TRBJ2-5; D is undetermined. The V end was cut by 3 bases, the J end by 0 bases, with 9 bases between. Germline V gene lookup returns CDR1 SGHNT and CDR2 YYREEE (reference sequence). The CDR3 consists of 14 residues. The CDR3 spells CASSSKLYQETQYF. As DNA, the CDR3 is TGTGCCAGCAGCTCAAAGTTATACCAAGAGACCCAGTACTTC.

This clone was recorded once. The rearrangement links TRBV5-4 to TRBJ1-1; no definite D call. The V gene's germline CDR1 is SGHNT and CDR2 YYREEE (reference sequence). The CDR3 is made up of 14 amino acids. V was clipped by 2 bases and J by 1 base, with 9 bases between them. CDR3 loop: CASSFSSGNTEAFF. Here the CDR3 DNA reads TGTGCCAGCAGCTTCAGCTCAGGGAACACTGAAGCTTTCTTT.

This chain uses TRBV19 with TRBJ1-1, with 7 bases identical to TRBD1. The V gene end was trimmed by 5 bases and the J gene end by 3 bases; junction bases not matched to a gene: 9. The CDR3 has 15 amino acids. CDR1 is LNHDA and CDR2 is SQIVND in the germline V gene (reference sequence). CDR3 residues: CASSSDRRGDTEAFF. DNA of the CDR3: TGTGCCAGTAGTTCGGACAGGCGAGGGGACACTGAAGCTTTCTTT.

The V gene is TRBV4-3, the J gene TRBJ2-2, with D perhaps matching TRBD2 (7 bases). CDR1 is LGHNA and CDR2 is YSLEER in the germline V gene. Deletions cut 0 bases from V and 9 bases from J, with 14 bases between. CDR3 size: 15 residues. DNA for the CDR3: TGCGCCAGCAGCCAAGAAATAGGGGGGGCGCGGGAGCTGTTTTTT. Residues: CASSQEIGGARELFF.

This chain connects TRBV12-5 to TRBJ2-3, with 16 nucleotides matching TRBD2. This CDR3 is built from 18 residues. J gave up 2 bases and V 5 bases, and 7 bases lay outside the gene matches. Germline assignment: CDR1 LGHNT and CDR2 FRNRAP. The CDR3 here is CASGPGLAGGGITDTQYF. In nucleotides, the CDR3 is TGTGCTAGTGGTCCGGGACTAGCGGGAGGGGGGATCACAGATACGCAGTATTTT.

The chain joins TRBV15 to TRBJ1-4; the D is unclear. V gave up 1 base and J gave up 7 bases, with 4 bases separating them. From germline, CDR1 is LNHNV and CDR2 YYDKDF (reference sequence). There are 12 residues in the CDR3. CDR3 sequence reads: CATSRVGEKLFF. The CDR3 DNA sequence: TGTGCCACCAGCAGAGTCGGTGAAAAACTGTTTTTT. The full variable domain, in which reference TRBV15 and TRBJ1-4 provide the parts outside the CDR3, is DAMVIQNPRYQVTQFGKPVTLSCSQTLNHNVMYWYQQKSSQAPKLLFHYYDKDFNNEADTPDNFQSRRPNTSFCFLDIRSPGLGDTAMYLCATSRVGEKLFFGSGTQLSVL.

The J gene is TRBJ2-1, the V gene TRBV25-1; the match to TRBD2 covers 8 bases. The CDR3 length is 12 residues. In germline, CDR1 is MGHDK, CDR2 SYGVNS. V shed 7 bases and J 12 bases; nucleotides not matched to a gene: 8. CDR3 DNA sequence: TGTGCCAGCAAACGAGCGGGAGTGGGGCAGTTCTTC. This codes for CASKRAGVGQFF.

The chain recombines TRBV3-1 (or the pseudogene TRBV3-2) with TRBJ1-2; weak D call: TRBD1 (5 bases). This CDR3 has 15 residues. V lost 4 bases and J lost 1, with 13 bases in between. CDR1 and CDR2 from the germline V gene are LGHDT and YNNKEL (reference sequence). The CDR3 here is CASSPGLSFNYGYTF. CDR3 bases: TGTGCCAGCAGCCCGGGACTGTCTTTTAACTATGGCTACACCTTC.

The chain combines TRBV6-5 with TRBJ2-1, with 10 bases that match TRBD2. This CDR3 contains 15 residues. J was trimmed by 8 bases and V by 6 bases; bases with no gene match: 10. Looked up from germline, CDR1 is MNHEY and CDR2 is SVGAGI. CDR3 DNA: TGTGCCAGCAGGTCCTCTAGCGGGAGAACGTATGAGCAGTTCTTC. Protein: CASRSSSGRTYEQFF.

J is TRBJ1-2 and V is TRBV27; unclear D gene. The length of the CDR3 is 15 residues. The V and J ends lost 5 bases and 8 bases respectively, with 21 bases between them. Germline values: CDR1 MNHEY, CDR2 SMNVEV (reference sequence). The CDR3 here is CASSPSTGAVRGYTF. CDR3 DNA: TGTGCCAGCAGTCCCTCGACTGGAGCGGTTCGCGGCTACACCTTC.

The V call is TRBV5-4, the J call TRBJ2-3; TRBD2 matches at 9 bases. This CDR3 has 14 residues. CDR1 is SGHNT, CDR2 YYREEE, per germline (reference sequence). Unmatched junction bases numbered 1, after V lost 4 bases and J lost 1 base. In DNA, the CDR3 is TGTGCCAGCAGCCGGACTAGCGGCACAGATACGCAGTATTTT. As protein: CASSRTSGTDTQYF. The entire variable domain, with the rest obtained from reference TRBV5-4 and TRBJ2-3, is as follows: ETGVTQSPTHLIKTRGQQVTLRCSSQSGHNTVSWYQQALGQGPQFIFQYYREEENGRGNFPPRFSGLQFPNYSSELNVNALELDDSALYLCASSRTSGTDTQYFGPGTRLTVL.

V and J are TRBV27 and TRBJ2-1; no definite D call. Trimming stripped 5 bases from V and 5 bases from J, with 16 bases between. The CDR3 has 15 residues. The V gene's germline CDR1 is MNHEY and CDR2 SMNVEV (reference sequence). Here the CDR3 DNA reads TGTGCCAGCAGTCCCCCCACCTCTTGGGACAATGAGCAGTTCTTC. The encoded protein is CASSPPTSWDNEQFF.

A few counts support this clone. This chain joins TRBV19 and TRBJ1-4; D gene unclear. Germline V lookup: CDR1 LNHDA, CDR2 SQIVND (reference sequence). This CDR3 is built from 11 residues. Between the trimmed V and J ends, which lost 4 bases and 8 bases, there was a span of 5 bases. The CDR3 nucleotides read TGTGCCAGTAGTAAAGCGGAAAAACTGTTTTTT. Its protein is CASSKAEKLFF.

The rearrangement joins TRBV7-9 to TRBJ2-7; 7 nucleotides match TRBD1. V shed 5 bases, J shed 0 bases, and the junction held 4 bases outside the gene matches. Per the germline V gene, CDR1 is SEHNR and CDR2 is FQNEAQ (reference sequence). This CDR3 has 14 residues. CDR3 sequence (DNA): TGTGCCAGCAGCACCCAGGGGGACTCCTACGAGCAGTACTTC. Translating it yields CASSTQGDSYEQYF.

V is TRBV5-1 and J is TRBJ2-2, with TRBD1 matching over 8 bases. With 2 bases clipped from V and 5 bases from J, the junction kept 2 bases outside the gene matches. The CDR3 contains 14 residues. CDR1 is SGHRS and CDR2 is YFSETQ in the germline V gene. In DNA, the CDR3 is TGCGCCAGCAGCTTCCGACAGGGGACCGGGGAGCTGTTTTTT. Amino acid sequence: CASSFRQGTGELFF.

The CDR3 DNA is TGTGCCAGCAGCCTAACGGGACAGAGCAATCAGCCCCAGCATTTT. Protein sequence: CASSLTGQSNQPQHF. The chain joins TRBV6-5 to TRBJ1-5, with TRBD1 matching 7 bases. CDR1 is MNHEY and CDR2 is SVGAGI in the germline V gene. V was pared by 6 bases and J by 1 base, with 6 bases of the junction left unmatched. CDR3 length: 15 amino acids.

CDR3 coding DNA: TGTGCCAGCAGCGTAGCTACAGGGTTTACTGGAAACACCATATATTTT. This sequence encodes CASSVATGFTGNTIYF. The chain is built from TRBV9 and TRBJ1-3; D might be TRBD1 (6 bases). Trimming pared 0 bases from V and 2 bases from J, leaving 12 bases between. This CDR3 is 16 amino acids long. Per germline, CDR1 SGDLS and CDR2 YYNGEE.

About this clone: A junction boundary mismatches the germline segment, possibly from a read error. This sequence joins TRBV7-7 and TRBJ2-5, with 9 bases matching TRBD2. The CDR3 loop spans 15 amino acids. CDR1 and CDR2 (germline): SSHAT, FNYEAQ (reference sequence). Here the CDR3 reads CASSYAGGGQETQYF. The DNA for the CDR3 is TGTGCTAGCAGTTACGCGGGAGGGGGCCAAGAGACCCAGTACTTC.

The genes are TRBV18 and TRBJ2-1; D call uncertain. The V gene lost 2 bases and the J gene lost 6 bases, with 14 bases spanning the gap. CDR3 length equals 15 residues. Germline V gene lookup returns CDR1 KGHSH and CDR2 LQKENI. The CDR3 protein is CASSPGLGQVNEQFF. The CDR3 DNA reads as TGTGCCAGCTCACCAGGTCTTGGGCAGGTCAATGAGCAGTTCTTC.

The chain couples TRBV6-2 or TRBV6-3 to TRBJ2-7; D gene ambiguous. The V end lost 6 bases, the J end lost 2 bases, and 11 bases lay between the germline ends. The CDR3 length is 13 residues. Germline loops: CDR1 MNHEY, CDR2 SVGEGT. The CDR3: CASSRSLTYEQYF. CDR3 DNA: TGTGCCAGCAGCCGATCGCTGACCTACGAGCAGTACTTC.

V gene TRBV4-3 combines with J gene TRBJ2-3; TRBD2 matches at 11 bases. The V and J ends lost 5 bases and 2 bases, in that order; junction bases with no gene match: 3. From germline, CDR1 is LGHNA and CDR2 YSLEER. CDR3 length: 15 amino acids. The chain's CDR3 is CASSALAGDTDTQYF. CDR3 coding DNA: TGCGCCAGCAGCGCACTAGCGGGGGACACAGATACGCAGTATTTT.

The V call is TRBV18, the J call TRBJ2-7; TRBD2 matches at 7 bases. The CDR3 runs 16 residues. After removal of 6 bases from V and 7 bases from J, the junction contained 18 bases not matched to a gene. Germline CDR1 KGHSH, CDR2 LQKENI. CDR3 DNA: TGTGCCAGCTCCCCAGAAGGGCTAGCGGCCCTTTGGGAGCAGTACTTC. Protein sequence: CASSPEGLAALWEQYF. The entire variable domain, with the rest obtained from reference TRBV18 and TRBJ2-7, is as follows: NAGVMQNPRHLVRRRGQEARLRCSPMKGHSHVYWYRQLPEEGLKFMVYLQKENIIDESGMPKERFSAEFPKEGPSILRIQQVVRGDSAAYFCASSPEGLAALWEQYFGPGTRLTVT.

The chain recombines TRBV5-1 with TRBJ2-3; TRBD1 aligns across 7 bases. V shed 0 bases and J 1 base; nucleotides not matched to a gene: 2. This CDR3 has 15 residues. Germline V gene data show CDR1 as SGHRS and CDR2 as YFSETQ. The CDR3 loop reads CASSLEGTGTDTQYF. The CDR3 DNA sequence: TGCGCCAGCAGCTTGGAGGGGACAGGCACAGATACGCAGTATTTT.

The gene calls are TRBV10-2 and TRBJ2-1; TRBD2 agrees at 7 bases. Germline values: CDR1 WSHSY, CDR2 SAAADI. The V gene end was trimmed by 7 bases and the J gene end by 10 bases; junction bases not matched to a gene: 4. The CDR3 extends over 11 amino acids. CDR3 sequence reads: CASMWEGEQFF. DNA of the CDR3: TGCGCCAGCATGTGGGAGGGGGAGCAGTTCTTC.

This clone was found a few times. The chain is built from TRBV7-2 and TRBJ2-2, with TRBD2 matching over 8 bases. V gave up 1 base and J gave up 6 bases; unmatched junction bases: 7. The CDR3 is 16 amino acids. The germline V gene has CDR1 SGHTA and CDR2 FQGNSA. CDR3 sequence reads: CASSLEASGQSGELFF. Written as DNA, the CDR3 is TGTGCCAGCAGCTTAGAGGCTAGCGGGCAATCCGGGGAGCTGTTTTTT.

The chain has TRBV7-9 and TRBJ2-3; 12 bases align to TRBD2. CDR3 length: 16 amino acids. V lost 4 bases to trimming and J lost 6 bases; unmatched junction nucleotides: 8. Germline loops: CDR1 SEHNR, CDR2 FQNEAQ (reference sequence). This chain's CDR3 is CASSSLAGGPGDTQYF. The CDR3 nucleotides read TGTGCCAGCAGCTCCCTAGCGGGAGGGCCCGGGGATACGCAGTATTTT.